Below, 9 T cell receptor beta chains from the same sample are listed, as sequenced in a study of T cell responses to AZD1222 COVID-19 vaccine. Clones were sequenced by immunoSEQ multiplex PCR, and TCRdb holds only the in-frame ones, with some missing. The sample lists over 150,000 clones, 75% to 95% occurring once. The source material was peripheral blood, sampled on day 0 of AZD1222 vaccination. The receptors originated from an adult in good health.

This clone showed up just once. CDR3 in amino acids: CASSQGTLVHQETQYF. The CDR3 DNA is TGTGCCAGCAGCCAAGGGACTCTAGTACACCAAGAGACCCAGTACTTC. This rearrangement joins TRBV3-1 (or the pseudogene TRBV3-2) to TRBJ2-5, with D tentatively TRBD2 (5 bases). The length of the CDR3 is 16 residues. The ends were cut back, 1 base at V and 0 bases at J, with 12 bases in the middle. CDR1 is LGHDT and CDR2 is YNNKEL in the germline V gene (reference sequence).

The chain has TRBV3-1 (or the pseudogene TRBV3-2) and TRBJ1-4, with D perhaps TRBD1 (5 bases). CDR1 LGHDT and CDR2 YNNKEL come from the germline V gene (reference sequence). V gave up 1 base and J gave up 8 bases, with 14 bases separating them. The CDR3 spans 15 residues. The CDR3: CASSQGRGGGEKLFF. The CDR3 region has the DNA TGTGCCAGCAGCCAAGGTCGGGGGGGAGGCGAAAAACTGTTTTTT.

The chain joins TRBV5-4 to TRBJ2-7, with 9 bases lining up with TRBD1. The CDR3 totals 15 residues. J gave up 5 bases and V 4 bases, and 10 bases lay outside the gene matches. Germline V gene sequence: CDR1 SGHNT, CDR2 YYREEE (reference sequence). The CDR3 region has the DNA TGTGCCAGCAGCGGGACCGGGACAGGGATCCACGAGCAGTACTTC. It encodes CASSGTGTGIHEQYF.

V gene TRBV28 combines with J gene TRBJ1-2, with TRBD1 identical over 7 bases. This CDR3 comprises 14 residues. Germline values: CDR1 MDHEN, CDR2 SYDVKM. Trimming at V came to 8 bases and at J to 8 bases, leaving 14 bases not matched to a gene. The DNA for the CDR3 is TGTGCCAGCCTGGACAGGCTCCTTCCCGGGGGCTACACCTTC. It specifies CASLDRLLPGGYTF.

V usage is TRBV2 and J usage is TRBJ1-6, with a weak D call TRBD1 (5 bases). CDR3 length equals 15 residues. Trimming took off 8 bases at V and 7 bases at J, with 18 bases between the two ends. The germline V gene has CDR1 SNHLY and CDR2 FYNNEI. The CDR3 reads CASSYQGGKNSPLHF. The CDR3 region has the DNA TGTGCCAGCTCCTACCAGGGTGGCAAGAATTCACCCCTCCACTTT.

V usage is TRBV6-4 and J usage is TRBJ1-1; no reliable D call. Per germline, CDR1 MRHNA and CDR2 SNTAGT. This CDR3 contains 14 residues. The V end lost 5 bases, the J end lost 2 bases, and 12 bases lay between the germline ends. The CDR3 loop is CASSPSGRNTEAFF. The DNA of the CDR3 is TGTGCCAGCAGTCCCTCCGGCAGAAACACTGAAGCTTTCTTT.

V gene TRBV7-3 combines with J gene TRBJ1-1; D may be TRBD1 (5 bases). V was pared by 5 bases and J by 1 base, with 17 bases between. Germline V gene lookup returns CDR1 SGHTA and CDR2 FQGTGA. CDR3 length: 16 amino acids. CDR3 nucleotide sequence: TGTGCCAGCAGCGCTCAACCGGGACTGAGGAACACTGAAGCTTTCTTT. As protein: CASSAQPGLRNTEAFF.

The chain employs TRBV10-3 and TRBJ1-2; 7 bases line up with TRBD1. This CDR3 is 14 amino acids long. Germline CDR1 is ENHRY and CDR2 is SYGVKD. Trimming cost V 4 bases and J 3 bases; bases outside gene matches: 5. The CDR3 nucleotides read TGTGCCATCAGTGCAGGGACAGAGGACTATGGCTACACCTTC. It yields the protein CAISAGTEDYGYTF.

The V and J genes are TRBV5-1 and TRBJ2-1; TRBD1 agrees at 11 bases. With V trimmed by 4 bases and J by 8 bases, 8 bases remained unmatched. Per germline, CDR1 SGHRS and CDR2 YFSETQ. CDR3 size: 15 residues. The DNA for the CDR3 is TGCGCCAGCAGCCTCGGGGACAGGGGGATCGATGAGCAGTTCTTC. Translation gives CASSLGDRGIDEQFF.